This passage covers 3 T cell receptor beta chains from one sample sequenced in a study of T-cell memory formation after mild COVID-19 (dated by TCRdb to the early 2020s). The library relied on 5' RACE. Sequencing used an Illumina NovaSeq 6000. TCRdb reanalyzed the raw reads on its own, using fastp at Q25 for trimming and MiXCR for clone calling, and kept in-frame beta chains. Every distinct CDR3 protein forms one entry, paired with its most common genes and DNA. For this sample the table gives about 360,000 distinct CDR3 sequences, of which around 15% were detected only once. Around 22% of the sample is taken by the ten largest. Material for sequencing was PBMCs or a T cell subset sorted from them (not recorded which). The receptors stem from a man between 18 and 35 years old who had mild COVID-19 (a few samples of this study predate the infection). The sample titles of this study are shuffled in the database, so cell type and time point are left out; the donor was told from shared clones.

This clonotype was seen a handful of times. The rearrangement links TRBV9 to TRBJ1-2; 8 nucleotides line up with TRBD1. V lost 7 bases to trimming and J lost 6 bases; unmatched junction nucleotides: 2. Germline V gives CDR1 SGDLS, CDR2 YYNGEE. The CDR3 has 11 amino acids. Here the CDR3 DNA reads TGTGCCAGCGGACAGGGTCATGGCTACACCTTC. Translating gives CASGQGHGYTF.

The rearrangement uses TRBV28 and TRBJ1-2, with TRBD1 matching 7 bases. The V gene end was trimmed by 5 bases and the J gene end by 4 bases; junction bases not matched to a gene: 7. From germline, CDR1 is MDHEN and CDR2 SYDVKM. This CDR3 spans 14 amino acids. CDR3 region: CASSNRQGTYGYTF. In DNA, the CDR3 is TGTGCCAGCAGTAACCGACAGGGAACCTATGGCTACACCTTC.

This clonotype has ten or more counts. V usage is TRBV29-1 and J usage is TRBJ2-5, with D hard to call. CDR3 size: 11 residues. The V gene lost 7 bases and the J gene lost 7 bases, with 13 bases spanning the gap. CDR1 and CDR2 from the germline V gene are SQVTM and ANQGSEA. CDR3 amino acids: CSAIILGTQYF. CDR3 DNA sequence: TGCAGCGCCATTATCCTTGGGACCCAGTACTTC.